This T cell receptor beta chain stems from a study of memory CD4+ T cells and cytomegalovirus serostatus. Single viable CD3+CD4+CD8-CD45RO+ cells were sorted as the memory CD4+ T cells. Authors' data handling: Out-of-frame sequences were removed, leaving roughly 2,200,000 distinct TCRbeta sequences. Data came from immunoSEQ multiplex PCR; TCRdb stores just in-frame clones and leaves some out. The V and J calls and clone size were taken over from that table, and D and trimming were inferred from the DNA. The sample consists of tens of thousands of clones, 78% of them appearing once. This receptor was obtained from an adult in good health and CMV-seronegative. Sequencing used memory CD4+ T cells from blood.

The CDR3 reads CASSEPEAYEQYF. CDR3 nucleotides: TGCGCCAGCAGCGAGCCAGAGGCCTACGAGCAGTACTTC. The chain uses TRBV5-1 and TRBJ2-7; D is uncertain. This CDR3 region has 13 residues. Trimming removed 4 bases from V and 2 bases from J, with 10 bases in between. In germline, CDR1 is SGHRS, CDR2 YFSETQ.